These 12 T cell receptor beta chains share one sample of origin, sequenced in a study of blood T cell repertoires in COVID-19. Assay used: immunoSEQ multiplex PCR; TCRdb lists only in-frame clones, some missing. Of approximately 210,000 clones in the sample, roughly four fifths were seen once. The material sequenced was peripheral blood. These receptors all stem from a woman aged 50 to 60 with active or convalescent COVID-19.

The V call is TRBV28, the J call TRBJ1-4, with 8 positions matching TRBD1. Trimming removed 2 bases from V and 7 bases from J; junction bases left unmatched: 6. The CDR3 consists of 15 residues. From germline, CDR1 is MDHEN and CDR2 SYDVKM. The DNA of the CDR3 is TGTGCCAGCAGTTTACGGTTGACAGGGGTTGAAAAACTGTTTTTT. This sequence encodes CASSLRLTGVEKLFF. The full variable domain, in which reference TRBV28 and TRBJ1-4 provide the parts outside the CDR3, is DVKVTQSSRYLVKRTGEKVFLECVQDMDHENMFWYRQDPGLGLRLIYFSYDVKMKEKGDIPEGYSVSREKKERFSLILESASTNQTSMYLCASSLRLTGVEKLFFGSGTQLSVL.

The V call is TRBV3-1 (or the pseudogene TRBV3-2), the J call TRBJ1-5; TRBD1 matches at 8 bases. Germline-derived CDR1 and CDR2 are LGHDT and YNNKEL (reference sequence). With 6 bases clipped from V and 3 bases from J, the junction kept 4 bases outside the gene matches. CDR3 length: 14 amino acids. CDR3 in DNA: TGTGCCAGCAGTCCGACAGGGGACAATCAGCCCCAGCATTTT. This sequence encodes CASSPTGDNQPQHF.

The chain employs TRBV5-1 and TRBJ1-4, with TRBD1 identical over 12 bases. The CDR3 totals 15 residues. The V gene end was trimmed by 3 bases and the J gene end by 5 bases; junction bases not matched to a gene: 2. CDR1 and CDR2 from the germline V gene are SGHRS and YFSETQ. CDR3 DNA: TGCGCCAGCAGCTGGGGGACAGGGGGCAATGAAAAACTGTTTTTT. It specifies CASSWGTGGNEKLFF.

The rearrangement uses TRBV5-1 and TRBJ1-2, with unresolved D. CDR3 length: 15 residues. With 0 bases removed from V and 0 bases from J, the gap between germline ends came to 9 bases. CDR1 and CDR2 from the germline V gene are SGHRS and YFSETQ. DNA for the CDR3: TGCGCCAGCAGCTTGGGAACGAGCTCTAACTATGGCTACACCTTC. It translates to CASSLGTSSNYGYTF.

The chain joins TRBV6-5 to TRBJ1-1; 7 nucleotides match TRBD1. The V segment lost 7 bases and the J segment 1 base; nucleotides outside the gene matches: 9. CDR3 length equals 15 residues. Germline V gene sequence: CDR1 MNHEY, CDR2 SVGAGI. This chain's CDR3 is CASTRQGSRNTEAFF. CDR3 coding DNA: TGTGCCAGCACCAGACAGGGATCCCGGAACACTGAAGCTTTCTTT.

J is TRBJ2-3 and V is TRBV7-3; TRBD2 is a possible D gene (5 bases). The ends were cut back, 5 bases at V and 5 bases at J, with 14 bases in the middle. The CDR3 consists of 14 residues. Germline V gene lookup returns CDR1 SGHTA and CDR2 FQGTGA. In DNA, the CDR3 is TGTGCCAGCAGCCTAGGTCCCGGGATAGATACGCAGTATTTT. Its translation: CASSLGPGIDTQYF.

This clone was counted once. This rearrangement joins TRBV6-5 to TRBJ2-7; weak D call: TRBD2 (5 bases). Looked up from germline, CDR1 is MNHEY and CDR2 is SVGAGI. V lost 0 bases and J lost 1, with 7 bases in between. This CDR3 has 14 residues. This CDR3 reads CASSYSRDSYEQYF. DNA for the CDR3: TGTGCCAGCAGTTACTCCCGGGATTCCTACGAGCAGTACTTC.

The chain recombines TRBV2 with TRBJ2-1; D unclear. V gave up 3 bases and J gave up 9 bases, with 9 bases separating them. Germline loops: CDR1 SNHLY, CDR2 FYNNEI. The CDR3 consists of 12 residues. CDR3 DNA: TGTGCCAGCAGTGACGCCAGAGGTGAGCAGTTCTTC. This codes for CASSDARGEQFF. Drawing the rest from reference TRBV2 and TRBJ2-1, the complete variable domain is EPEVTQTPSHQVTQMGQEVILRCVPISNHLYFYWYRQILGQKVEFLVSFYNNEISEKSEIFDDQFSVERPDGSNFTLKIRSTKLEDSAMYFCASSDARGEQFFGPGTRLTVL.

The count of this clone is one. The gene calls are TRBV5-1 and TRBJ2-3, with a possible D match to TRBD2 (5 bases). CDR3 length: 13 residues. Germline loops: CDR1 SGHRS, CDR2 YFSETQ. Trimming removed 4 bases at V and 1 base at J, with 7 bases between. The DNA of the CDR3 is TGCGCCAGCAGCGACGGGGGCACAGATACGCAGTATTTT. As protein: CASSDGGTDTQYF.

The chain carries TRBV29-1 and TRBJ2-7; TRBD1 agrees at 7 bases. Germline V gene sequence: CDR1 SQVTM, CDR2 ANQGSEA. This CDR3 is built from 12 residues. J gave up 5 bases and V 5 bases, and 6 bases lay outside the gene matches. The CDR3 loop is CSVRQGVNEQYF. CDR3 nucleotide sequence: TGCAGCGTTCGACAGGGAGTCAACGAGCAGTACTTC.

The chain couples TRBV19 to TRBJ1-4; TRBD1 matches at 7 bases. Looked up from germline, CDR1 is LNHDA and CDR2 is SQIVND (reference sequence). V lost 7 bases to trimming and J lost 10 bases; unmatched junction nucleotides: 15. CDR3 size: 15 residues. The CDR3 loop is CASTPRRGQDGKLFF. In DNA, the CDR3 is TGTGCCAGTACCCCCCGAAGAGGACAGGACGGAAAACTGTTTTTT.

V usage is TRBV19 and J usage is TRBJ1-1, with D possibly being TRBD1 (5 bases). Trimming shortened V by 6 bases and J by 5 bases, and 10 bases separated the two germline ends. The CDR3 spans 12 residues. From germline, CDR1 is LNHDA and CDR2 SQIVND (reference sequence). CDR3: CASSDSTTEAFF. Here the CDR3 DNA reads TGTGCCAGTAGCGACAGCACTACTGAAGCTTTCTTT.